This TCR beta chain originates from a study of shared clonotypes between healthy human individuals (dated by TCRdb to 2019 to 2021). With respect to the entire study: The cohort included a few men and a couple of women between 18 and 49 years of age. For each donor, CD4 naive and CD4 memory were each given three plates, CD8 naive was given two plates, and CD8 memory was given one plate. Blood TCR repertoires of roughly five healthy adults were deeply sequenced to estimate repertoire size and the extent of clonotype sharing between individuals. Different laboratories and diverse techniques were used to prepare libraries and sequence TCR repertoires, to increase sequencing depth and limit assay-specific biases. Each donor's leukapheresis produced roughly between roughly 0.85 and 9 billion PBMCs. Beyond this particular receptor, the publication reports: Estimated clonotype richness was generally larger for naive than for memory subsets. Roughly 5% of naive CD4, 3.5% of naive CD8, about 2.4% of memory CD4, and about 0.4% of memory CD8 clonotypes were shared across several donors. Rarefaction of sorted-subset datasets indicated incomplete sequencing despite the large sequencing depth. Sampling was limited to blood, and TCR repertoires in tissue likely differ from TCR repertoires in blood. Compared with non-shared clonotypes, the clonotypes found in all four sorted-subset donors had higher generation probabilities. Because the study included a small number of donors, the genetic and exposure-history diversity represented was limited. Pairwise subsampling indicated that sequencing depth was expected to affect the degree of clonotype sharing among donors.

The donors were healthy, HIV-negative adults with no recently reported acute infections or vaccinations. Every donor was a Caucasian adult residing in Nashville, Tennessee, USA. CD8 memory samples combined magnetically selected CD45RO+ cells with CCR7-negative CD45RA+ effector memory (TemRA) cells. After blood collection by leukapheresis, PBMCs were isolated using Ficoll-Histopaque density gradient centrifugation and then cryopreserved in the vapor phase of liquid nitrogen. Analytical flow cytometry was used to check the purity and quantity of every magnetically sorted T cell population. Each sorted fraction had its genomic DNA isolated and then quantified by UV absorbance on a Nanodrop 2000c. This clone was counted between two and nine times. The clone's antigen remains unknown. Base qualities are not recorded, but no much larger clone differs from it by a single base. Trimming accounts for 7 bases at V and 4 bases at J, while the number of junction bases matched to no gene is 16. From its cysteine to its phenylalanine, the CDR3 spans 18 amino acids. The read is trimmed to its CDR3 DNA, 54 bases read in frame from base 1. The germline V gene yields MDHEN for CDR1 and SYDVKM for CDR2.

Using the deep immunoSEQ assay, multiplex PCR amplified TCR CDR3 regions from genomic DNA. Extracted genomic DNA from each cell subset was distributed evenly across all wells of several immunoSEQ 96-well plates, and each plate was treated as a replicate. For sorted subsets, each replicate PCR was loaded with approximately 190 ng genomic DNA, equivalent to some 31,000 T cell genomes. Purified libraries were measured with a Qubit 3.0 fluorometer, size-checked on a Bioanalyzer 2100, and measured again with the KAPA Library Quantification kit. Every immunoSEQ 96-well plate was sequenced on a separate single-read 150-cycle Illumina NextSeq 550 flow cell. Under the source paper's analysis protocol: Because the immunoSEQ output included only junctional sequences and no quality scores, the filtering could not be the same as the filtering used for full-length reads. To assign V/J genes and CDR3, sequences were annotated against IMGT germline references using PyIR, a Python wrapper for IgBLAST v1.9. Any read was removed if the V/J assignment was weak (E-value above 1e-6), the CDR3 was missing, or the read contained stop codons, out-of-frame junctions, or ambiguous translated residues. V3J clonotypes were defined as sequences sharing an identical inferred V gene, J gene, and CDR3 amino acid sequence. To compute the percentage overlap between repertoires, the number of shared unique clonotypes was divided by the size of the smaller repertoire. Repertoire richness was assessed with RTK rarefaction, the Chao1 estimator, and Recon v2.1 estimates of unobserved clonotypes. OLGA was used to compute generation probabilities for all TCRbeta clonotypes that the gDNA method yielded from a handful of donors. Held by TCRdb, this immuneACCESS table contains in-frame sequences only and omits some clones. Under half of the omission traces to an unresolved V gene where checked; the cause of the rest is unknown. Clonal size and the V and J genes are those of that table, whereas D and trimming came from the DNA. The sample table holds some 95,000 clones, of which roughly two thirds were seen once. Roughly 43% of the sample lies in the top ten.

The origin of this receptor is a man aged 25 to 45 in good health. The chain links TRBV28 with TRBJ2-3; the central 11 bases match TRBD2. Sequences were obtained from memory CD8+ T cells sorted from blood. The meaning of the sample's cell subset or site label: CD45RO+ cells pooled with CCR7-negative TemRA cells. This receptor carries the CDR3 CASKEIPGSSGRADTQYF. In nucleotides, the sequence is TGTGCCAGCAAGGAAATTCCCGGGAGTAGCGGGAGGGCAGATACGCAGTATTTT.